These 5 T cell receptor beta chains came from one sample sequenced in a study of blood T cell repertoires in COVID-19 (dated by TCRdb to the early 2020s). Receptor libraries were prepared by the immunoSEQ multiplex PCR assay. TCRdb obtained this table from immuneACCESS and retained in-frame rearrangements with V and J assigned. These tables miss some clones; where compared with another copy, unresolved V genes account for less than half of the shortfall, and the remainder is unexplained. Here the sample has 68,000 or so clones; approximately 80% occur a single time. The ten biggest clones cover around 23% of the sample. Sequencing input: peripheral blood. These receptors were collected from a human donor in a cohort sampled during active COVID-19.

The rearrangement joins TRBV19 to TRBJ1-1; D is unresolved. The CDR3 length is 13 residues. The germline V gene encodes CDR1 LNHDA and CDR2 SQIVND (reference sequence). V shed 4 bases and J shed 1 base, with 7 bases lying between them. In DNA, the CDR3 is TGTGCCAGTAGTACCACAGAGAACACTGAAGCTTTCTTT. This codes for CASSTTENTEAFF.

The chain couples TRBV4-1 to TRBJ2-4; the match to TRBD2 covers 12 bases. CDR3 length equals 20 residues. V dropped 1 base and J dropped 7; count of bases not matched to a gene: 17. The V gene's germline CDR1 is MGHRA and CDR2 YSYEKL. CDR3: CASSQGSLSLAGGRKNIQYF. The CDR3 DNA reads TGCGCCAGCAGCCAAGGGTCCCTGTCCCTAGCGGGGGGGAGGAAGAACATTCAGTACTTC.

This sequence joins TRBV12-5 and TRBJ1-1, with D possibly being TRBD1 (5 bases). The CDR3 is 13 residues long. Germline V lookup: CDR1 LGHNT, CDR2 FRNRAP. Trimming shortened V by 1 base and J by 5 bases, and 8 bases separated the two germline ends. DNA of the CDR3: TGTGCTAGTGGTTTGGGCCGGGGGACTGAAGCTTTCTTT. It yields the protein CASGLGRGTEAFF.

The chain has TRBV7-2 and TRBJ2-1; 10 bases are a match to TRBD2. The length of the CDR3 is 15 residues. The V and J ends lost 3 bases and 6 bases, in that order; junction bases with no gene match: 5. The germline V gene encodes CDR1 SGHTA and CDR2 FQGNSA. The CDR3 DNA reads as TGTGCCAGCAGCTTGGTAGCGGGGGGATCCAATGAGCAGTTCTTC. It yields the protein CASSLVAGGSNEQFF. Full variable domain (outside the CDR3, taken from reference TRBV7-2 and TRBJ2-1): GAGVSQSPSNKVTEKGKDVELRCDPISGHTALYWYRQSLGQGLEFLIYFQGNSAPDKSGLPSDRFSAERTGGSVSTLTIQRTQQEDSAVYLCASSLVAGGSNEQFFGPGTRLTVL.

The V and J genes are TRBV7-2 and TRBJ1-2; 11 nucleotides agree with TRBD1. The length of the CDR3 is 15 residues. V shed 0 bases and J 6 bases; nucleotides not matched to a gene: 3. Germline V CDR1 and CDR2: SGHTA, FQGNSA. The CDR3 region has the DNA TGTGCCAGCAGCTTAGCCCCGGGACAGGGGGATGGCTACACCTTC. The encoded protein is CASSLAPGQGDGYTF.